This entry describes one TCR beta chain. This CDR3 is also generated by other DNA sequences in the sample. TCRdb's copy holds only in-frame clones and misses some; the assay was immunoSEQ multiplex PCR. The table includes around 92,000 clones, roughly 96% detected once. These data belong to a study of technical replicates of blood from a few donors. With 0 bases removed from V and 3 bases from J, the gap between germline ends came to 12 bases. The germline V gene has CDR1 SGHRS and CDR2 YFSETQ. This CDR3 is 15 amino acids long. Sequencing was carried out using T cells isolated from PBMCs. The TCR comes from a human donor in good health. The chain joins TRBV5-1 to TRBJ1-1; no firm D call. The CDR3 protein is CASSLGGAGDTEAFF. The CDR3 DNA reads as TGCGCCAGCAGCTTGGGCGGTGCCGGGGACACTGAAGCTTTCTTT.